These 12 T cell receptor beta chains were all obtained from the same sample, sequenced in a study of T cell clones after liver transplantation. Assay used: immunoSEQ multiplex PCR; TCRdb lists only in-frame clones, some missing. In the table there are around 9,100 clones, 75% to 80% of which are singletons. The sequences come from CD8+ T cells from blood, collected before liver transplant. These receptors came from a human donor who received a liver transplant.

This clone turned up a few times. The rearrangement uses TRBV19 and TRBJ1-1; possible D gene TRBD1, 5 bases. CDR3 length equals 15 residues. The germline V gene encodes CDR1 LNHDA and CDR2 SQIVND (reference sequence). Deletions cut 6 bases from V and 2 bases from J, with 16 bases between. As DNA, the CDR3 is TGTGCCAGTAGGACAGTCGCTCATGGAAACACTGAAGCTTTCTTT. As protein: CASRTVAHGNTEAFF. Complete variable domain (other parts from reference TRBV19 and TRBJ1-1): DGGITQSPKYLFRKEGQNVTLSCEQNLNHDAMYWYRQDPGQGLRLIYYSQIVNDFQKGDIAEGYSVSREKKESFPLTVTSAQKNPTAFYLCASRTVAHGNTEAFFGQGTRLTVV.

The chain links TRBV6-5 to TRBJ2-3; 7 nucleotides agree with TRBD2. V lost 5 bases to trimming and J lost 6 bases; unmatched junction nucleotides: 5. CDR3 size: 13 residues. The V gene's germline CDR1 is MNHEY and CDR2 SVGAGI. CDR3 region: CASSGGGLDTQYF. The CDR3, as DNA: TGTGCCAGCAGTGGGGGGGGGTTGGATACGCAGTATTTT.

The V call is TRBV9, the J call TRBJ1-6; D possibly corresponds to TRBD1 (5 bases). This CDR3 is 15 amino acids long. V lost 5 bases to trimming and J lost 6 bases, with 15 bases between them. Looked up from germline, CDR1 is SGDLS and CDR2 is YYNGEE. The CDR3, as DNA: TGTGCCAGCAGTCACCGGGACGGAGTTAATTCACCCCTCCACTTT. Its protein is CASSHRDGVNSPLHF. The full variable domain, with the rest looked up from reference TRBV9 and TRBJ1-6, is DSGVTQTPKHLITATGQRVTLRCSPRSGDLSVYWYQQSLDQGLQFLIQYYNGEERAKGNILERFSAQQFPDLHSELNLSSLELGDSALYFCASSHRDGVNSPLHFGNGTRLTVT.

V usage is TRBV19 and J usage is TRBJ1-5, with unresolved D. Looked up from germline, CDR1 is LNHDA and CDR2 is SQIVND (reference sequence). The CDR3 is 13 amino acids. The V end lost 6 bases, the J end lost 4 bases, and 10 bases lay between the germline ends. This chain's CDR3 is CASSHTVNQPQHF. The CDR3 nucleotides are TGTGCCAGTAGCCATACGGTAAATCAGCCCCAGCATTTT. The variable domain in full, with the rest retrieved from reference TRBV19 and TRBJ1-5, is DGGITQSPKYLFRKEGQNVTLSCEQNLNHDAMYWYRQDPGQGLRLIYYSQIVNDFQKGDIAEGYSVSREKKESFPLTVTSAQKNPTAFYLCASSHTVNQPQHFGDGTRLSIL.

The rearrangement joins TRBV6-4 to TRBJ2-2; 9 bases line up with TRBD1. Germline V gene sequence: CDR1 MRHNA, CDR2 SNTAGT. The CDR3 totals 15 residues. V shed 0 bases, J shed 5 bases, and the junction held 1 base outside the gene matches. CDR3 DNA sequence: TGTGCCAGCAGTGACTCGACAGGGGGTACCGGGGAGCTGTTTTTT. It encodes CASSDSTGGTGELFF.

In this sample, this clone turned up once. The rearrangement joins TRBV2 to TRBJ1-5, with D possibly matching TRBD1 (5 bases). The CDR3 contains 17 residues. Germline V lookup: CDR1 SNHLY, CDR2 FYNNEI. The V gene lost 1 base and the J gene lost 3 bases, with 16 bases spanning the gap. The DNA of the CDR3 is TGTGCCAGCAGTGAAGTAGGAGACAGAAGGTTCAATCAGCCCCAGCATTTT. This gives the protein CASSEVGDRRFNQPQHF.

This rearrangement joins TRBV13 to TRBJ1-1; D uncertain. The CDR3 loop spans 15 amino acids. Germline V gene lookup returns CDR1 PRHDT and CDR2 FYEKMQ (reference sequence). V was shortened by 5 bases and J by 2 bases, with 15 bases between the two germline ends. CDR3 nucleotide sequence: TGTGCCAGCAGCCTAGCCCAGATAACTAACACTGAAGCTTTCTTT. Its protein is CASSLAQITNTEAFF.

The chain carries TRBV9 and TRBJ2-1, with TRBD2 matching over 9 bases. From germline, CDR1 is SGDLS and CDR2 YYNGEE. V was pared by 4 bases and J by 9 bases, with 8 bases of the junction left unmatched. CDR3 length equals 14 residues. Here the CDR3 reads CASSPRRAGGEQFF. In DNA, the CDR3 is TGTGCCAGCAGCCCTCGAAGAGCGGGAGGTGAGCAGTTCTTC.

J is TRBJ2-7 and V is TRBV10-3, with 7 bases matching TRBD1. Germline CDR1 is ENHRY and CDR2 is SYGVKD. V shed 2 bases and J 2 bases; nucleotides not matched to a gene: 3. The CDR3 totals 14 residues. CDR3 sequence reads: CAISETGDPYEQYF. DNA of the CDR3: TGTGCCATCAGTGAGACAGGGGACCCCTACGAGCAGTACTTC.

This chain connects TRBV4-1 to TRBJ1-2; possible D gene TRBD1, 5 bases. Germline V gene data show CDR1 as MGHRA and CDR2 as YSYEKL. There are 18 residues in the CDR3. With 4 bases removed from V and 0 bases from J, the gap between germline ends came to 21 bases. The CDR3 coding sequence is TGCGCCAGCAGCCCACAGGCGGGGCAGGGTTCATCTAACTATGGCTACACCTTC. Translating it yields CASSPQAGQGSSNYGYTF.

The J gene is TRBJ2-2, the V gene TRBV7-8, with 7 bases matching TRBD1. V gave up 7 bases and J gave up 5 bases; unmatched junction bases: 10. The germline V gene has CDR1 SGHVS and CDR2 FQNEAQ. This CDR3 is built from 15 residues. As DNA, the CDR3 is TGTGCCAGCAAGGCCAGACAGGGAGCAACCGGGGAGCTGTTTTTT. Translated, it gives CASKARQGATGELFF.

This chain joins TRBV9 and TRBJ2-2; no definite D call. Germline V gives CDR1 SGDLS, CDR2 YYNGEE. Between the trimmed V and J ends, which lost 3 bases and 8 bases, there was a span of 14 bases. This CDR3 has 14 amino acids. The CDR3 bases are TGTGCCAGCAGCGAATCCCTCCCTGGGGGGGAGCTGTTTTTT. Amino acid sequence: CASSESLPGGELFF.